The text below deals with one T cell receptor beta chain. This clone was seen only a few times. Its antigen is still unknown. Base qualities are missing; no much larger clone stands one base away. This record belongs to a study of cytomegalovirus exposure and HLA in healthy donors (dated 2017 in TCRdb). Notes on the research overall: In an earlier analysis of around 540 of the donors, 250 to 300 Gb of sequence data and 120 million or so unique TCR beta sequences from about 179 million T cells were reported. Typing coverage varied by locus: about 629-630 donors for A, B, C, DRB1 and DQB1; more than 500 for DQA1; around 610 for DPA1; roughly 450 for DPB1. The study profiled the T cell repertoires of some 610 subjects by immunosequencing and related them to cytomegalovirus serostatus. A later genetic analysis took genome-wide SNP genotypes for about 55% of the 666 donors and used that subset as a discovery cohort. Besides the first cohort of around 700 subjects, a separate validation cohort made up of about 120 different subjects was used. The study combined high-throughput TCR immunosequencing, statistical association of individual TCRs with disease status, and machine learning to predict cytomegalovirus infection status. The genetic ancestry cluster associated with self-reported Caucasian donors included over 80% of the roughly 400 genotyped donors. Donor age, sex, ethnicity and CMV serostatus were compiled together with the repertoire data. An early release covering about 600 HLA-typed donors comprised about 320 gigabases of sequencing data and approximately 85 million unique TCR sequences. HLA typing included class I and class II loci at four-digit resolution. The later analysis used no new phenotypic data to find candidate immune exposures, relying instead on TCR beta sequences and their occurrence across donors. Among 300 to 450 genotyped donors of the cohort, an average of around 240,000 unique TCR beta nucleotide sequences were sequenced per donor, 15% to 20% of them non-productive. The study aimed to test whether signatures of past pathogen exposure could be identified by cataloging public T cell receptors. Every repertoire in the discovery cohort had been generated on one and the same sequencing platform. To decide whether each TCR beta V gene segment behaved as functional or pseudogenic, an earlier analysis of 587 of the donors relied on high-throughput TCR beta sequencing. Because of strong linkage in the cohort, five DR-DQ haplotypes were treated as single units for association and clustering. A later analysis re-examined previously published TCR beta repertoires from 600 to 700 donors and added high-resolution HLA genotyping to investigate patterns of TCR occurrence.

For CDR1 and CDR2, the germline V gene (reference sequence) lists LNHDA and SQIVND. Trimming leaves V shorter by 8 bases and J shorter by 4 bases, with the junction holding 6 bases beyond the gene matches. The CDR3 runs 14 amino acids, cysteine and phenylalanine included. Just CDR3 DNA is preserved here, 42 bases in frame from base 1. In total, just over 650 healthy bone marrow donors made up the cohort. Cohort members were all nominally healthy when sampled, although unrecorded immune exposures were likely present. Of the approximately 700 cohort members, approximately 290 had a positive CMV serostatus and 350 to 450 had a negative one, while no CMV serostatus was recorded for the donor. Each donor provided a peripheral blood sample, and peripheral blood mononuclear cells were used for TCR beta sequencing. Genomic DNA was extracted from the blood cell samples with the Qiagen DNeasy Blood Extraction Kit.

Overall study results and their limits: In a later analysis, the rate of TCR association differed among HLA loci, with DRB1 alleles having the most associated TCRs and HLA-C alleles having the fewest. A further reported finding was that TCR beta sequences accurately predicted the HLA-A and HLA-B alleles for most subjects in the first cohort. In both the original and validation cohorts, the classifier was reported to diagnose cytomegalovirus status with high specificity and sensitivity. The earlier analysis of approximately 560 of the donors excluded roughly 17 rarely observed V segments, including chromosome 9 orphons, because counts were too low. Most TCR sequences were seen in very few donors, while some public TCRs were found in many individuals. In a later analysis, HLA-associated TCR beta chains showed more clonal expansion and lower generation probabilities than non-associated chains that were equally common. In a later analysis, most CMV-associated TCR beta chains were found to appear HLA-restricted, with HLA associations seemingly driven largely by CMV exposure. Presence/absence analyses assumed roughly uniform sequencing depth across donors, an assumption that may not hold. CMV serostatus was the only immune exposure information available for the cohort. A total of 150 to 200 TCR beta chains were listed by the study as associated with cytomegalovirus. A group of highly shared sequence variants was considered likely to be a technical artifact of the sequencing pipeline. Several of the top co-occurrence clusters appeared to be linked to parvovirus B19, influenza, CMV and Epstein-Barr virus, according to a later analysis. Only TCR beta chains were sequenced in this cohort, and the absence of alpha or paired-chain data limited detectable features. Because HLA typing was unavailable for some donors at each locus, only the typed subset was used in association tests. V-gene and J-gene trimming of TCR beta chains was associated with a missense DCLRE1C variant in a later genetic analysis, and the association was replicated in an independent cohort. Linkage disequilibrium might explain the correlated functional status among segregating V segments, but an unknown experimental factor could not be ruled out. According to a later genetic analysis, donors in an Asian-associated ancestry cluster had fewer N-insertions in productive TCRs than the approximately 650-donor mean. In an earlier analysis of 500 to 650 of the donors, most TCR beta V segments appeared in productive rearrangements about 90% or about 30% of the time, broadly matching IMGT annotations. Some IMGT-functional V segments, including TRBV6-2 and TRBV6-3, could not be told apart with the 87-base-pair reads, so those segments were excluded. The authors suggested that the approach could potentially be generalized to other disease states and immunological phenotypes. At a false discovery rate of 0.05, a later analysis linked under 20,000 TCR beta sequences to specific HLA alleles. In vitro tests confirmed that a few of the cytomegalovirus-associated TCR beta chains recognize cytomegalovirus antigens. When HLA alleles, especially DR and DQ, strongly co-occurred, TCR associations were difficult to assign to individual alleles.

Library preparation was by the immunoSEQ multiplex PCR assay. For the multiplex PCR, a mixture combining 60 forward primers for TCR Vbeta segments and 13 reverse primers for TCR Jbeta segments was used. Amplification of the CDR3 region of rearranged TCR beta genes was performed with a multiplex PCR assay on genomic DNA. The amplified TCR beta libraries were sequenced on the Illumina HiSeq System as 87-base-pair reads. The study's own analysis went as follows. A later analysis counted about 82 million unique TCR beta chains across the 666 repertoires, and about 10 million of these chains were shared by at least two donors. Raw reads were error-corrected and collapsed into unique sequences by a nearest-neighbor algorithm in which closely related sequences were merged to remove PCR and sequencing errors. V, D and J gene segments were assigned by aligning CDR3 sequences to IMGT reference sequences. For a sequence to be retained, a match of at least six nucleotides was required to both a V gene segment and a J gene segment. Rearrangements were classified as productive when the CDR3 lacked stop codons and remained in frame with V and J, and all other rearrangements were classified as non-productive. CDR3 was defined according to IMGT convention as the region running from the second conserved V-encoded cysteine to the conserved J-encoded phenylalanine. Sequences without an unambiguous match to a single V gene segment were excluded from the earlier analysis of approximately 560 of the donors. An earlier analysis of fewer than 750 of the donors classified V segments as functional when productive rearrangements were above 56.7% and as segregating when the standard deviation between donors was above 5%. To diagnose cytomegalovirus status from the catalog of TCR beta chain sequences, a statistical classification framework was built. A later analysis assigned V and J genes by comparing TCR nucleotide sequences with IMGT/GENE-DB human TR gene sequences. The TCRdist pipeline was used in a later analysis to assign CDR3 sequences and most-parsimonious VDJ recombination scenarios. A later analysis defined each TCR beta chain by its CDR3 amino acid sequence plus V-gene family, and excluded reads lacking a unique V-gene family. As a way to deal with suspected cross-contamination and a sequencing artifact, a later analysis dropped 450 to 700 nucleotide sequences that were highly shared and had low generation probability. A later analysis calculated a clonal expansion index for each public chain from normalized within-repertoire ranks of inferred template counts. Generation probabilities in a later analysis came from a VDJ recombination model fitted to out-of-frame rearrangements, and those results were checked against IGoR. In a later analysis, TCR-TCR, TCR-HLA and TCR-CMV co-occurrence was scored with hypergeometric tests, and a repertoire-size bias correction was applied to TCR pairs. A later analysis estimated false discovery rates by permuting HLA or CMV assignments 20 times. In a later analysis, co-occurring TCRs were grouped using DBSCAN, with TCRdist sequence similarity added in when clustering inside HLA-allele-positive subsets. For co-occurrence clustering, repertoires with fewer than 30,000 or more than 120,000 public chains were excluded, along with roughly five repertoires with anomalous nucleotide sharing. What TCRdb holds here is the immuneACCESS table cut down to in-frame rearrangements. Part of the clones is not present; checked against another copy, under half of the missing clones reflect an unresolved V gene, and the others are unexplained. The DNA gave D and trimming, while V, J and clone size come from that table. Across this sample there are some 140,000 clones, with around 63% seen only once. Approximately 1.6% of the sample lies in the top ten.

The receptor chain draws on TRBV19 and TRBJ2-1; a stretch of 9 junction bases matches TRBD1. Sample: PBMCs. The TCR comes from a human donor in good health. The nucleotide sequence is TGTGCCAGTCAACAGGGGGCCGTTTACAATGAGCAGTTCTTC. Translated, this gives CASQQGAVYNEQFF.